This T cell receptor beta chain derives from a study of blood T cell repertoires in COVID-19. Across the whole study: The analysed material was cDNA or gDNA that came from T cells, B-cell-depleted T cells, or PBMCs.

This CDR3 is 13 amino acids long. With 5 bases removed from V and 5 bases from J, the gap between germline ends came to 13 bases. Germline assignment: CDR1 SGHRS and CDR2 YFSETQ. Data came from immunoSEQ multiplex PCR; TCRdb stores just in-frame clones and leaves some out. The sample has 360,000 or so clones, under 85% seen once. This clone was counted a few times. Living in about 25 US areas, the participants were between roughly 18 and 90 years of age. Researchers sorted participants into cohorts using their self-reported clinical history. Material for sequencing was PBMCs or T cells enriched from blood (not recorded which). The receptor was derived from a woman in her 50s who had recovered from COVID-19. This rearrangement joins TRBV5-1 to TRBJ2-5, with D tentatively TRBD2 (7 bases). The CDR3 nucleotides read TGCGCCAGCAGTTTCGGGGGGCAGGAGACCCAGTACTTC. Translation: CASSFGGQETQYF.